The 26 T cell receptor beta chains below come from one sample, sequenced in a study of blood T cell repertoires in COVID-19. Libraries were prepared by immunoSEQ multiplex PCR; TCRdb keeps only in-frame clonotypes and omits some of them. The table includes some 260,000 clones, less than 85% detected once. The sample consisted of peripheral blood. The source of these receptors is an elderly woman with active or convalescent COVID-19.

With respect to this clone: Distinct nucleotide sequences in the sample also encode this CDR3. This chain links TRBV29-1 with TRBJ1-3, with 7 nucleotides matching TRBD1. CDR1 and CDR2 (germline): SQVTM, ANQGSEA. The J segment lost 0 bases and the V segment lost 4 bases, leaving 3 bases of the junction unmatched. This CDR3 has 14 residues. The CDR3 loop reads CSVARDSSGNTIYF. CDR3 in DNA: TGCAGCGTTGCCCGGGACAGCTCTGGAAACACCATATATTTT. Together with reference TRBV29-1 and TRBJ1-3, the CDR3 gives the full variable domain: SAVISQKPSRDICQRGTSLTIQCQVDSQVTMMFWYRQQPGQSLTLIATANQGSEATYESGFVIDKFPISRPNLTFSTLTVSNMSPEDSSIYLCSVARDSSGNTIYFGEGSWLTVV.

The chain employs TRBV9 and TRBJ2-7; TRBD2 is a possible D gene (7 bases). CDR1 SGDLS and CDR2 YYNGEE come from the germline V gene. The CDR3 has 15 residues. V lost 5 bases, J lost 0 bases, and 15 bases lay in between. The CDR3 region is CASSPRGAGSYEQYF. The CDR3 DNA follows: TGTGCCAGCAGTCCCCGGGGGGCGGGCTCCTACGAGCAGTACTTC.

This sequence joins TRBV6-5 and TRBJ2-1; 15 bases agree with TRBD2. CDR1 is MNHEY, CDR2 SVGAGI, per germline. The CDR3 consists of 16 residues. Trimming cost V 2 bases and J 7 bases; bases outside gene matches: 3. This CDR3 reads CASSYGLAGGLNEQFF. The CDR3 DNA follows: TGTGCCAGCAGTTACGGACTAGCGGGAGGGCTGAATGAGCAGTTCTTC.

In DNA, the CDR3 is TGCAGTGCTAGTCGAGCCCCCGGGGAGCTGTTTTTT. Encoded protein: CSASRAPGELFF. The J gene is TRBJ2-2, the V gene TRBV20-1; D gene unclear. CDR3 length equals 12 residues. The germline V gene encodes CDR1 DFQATT and CDR2 SNEGSKA (reference sequence). The germline V and J ends were trimmed by 3 bases and 6 bases, with 8 bases remaining between them.

V is TRBV27 and J is TRBJ2-1; a possible D gene is TRBD2 (6 bases). This CDR3 region has 16 residues. Germline CDR1 MNHEY, CDR2 SMNVEV (reference sequence). The V end lost 2 bases, the J end lost 8 bases, and 19 bases lay between the germline ends. In DNA form, the CDR3 reads TGTGCCAGCAGTTTAATTAGGAATATGAGGAGGGATGAGCAGTTCTTC. Translating gives CASSLIRNMRRDEQFF.

The chain links TRBV28 to TRBJ1-5; the D gene is possibly TRBD1 (6 bases). The length of the CDR3 is 14 residues. Trimming stripped 4 bases from V and 3 bases from J, with 10 bases between. Germline CDR1 is MDHEN and CDR2 is SYDVKM. Here the CDR3 DNA reads TGTGCCAGCAGTTCGGCAGGGGACAATCAGCCCCAGCATTTT. Translated: CASSSAGDNQPQHF.

The J gene is TRBJ2-3, the V gene TRBV7-9; a weak D match, TRBD2 (5 bases). V was clipped by 5 bases and J by 6 bases, with 9 bases between them. The V gene's germline CDR1 is SEHNR and CDR2 FQNEAQ (reference sequence). The CDR3 is 12 amino acids. CDR3 protein: CASSPLADTQYF. Written as DNA, the CDR3 is TGTGCCAGCAGCCCGTTAGCGGATACGCAGTATTTT.

The chain joins TRBV7-2 to TRBJ1-5; 10 bases agree with TRBD1. Germline V gene data show CDR1 as SGHTA and CDR2 as FQGNSA. The CDR3 is 15 amino acids. The J segment lost 2 bases and the V segment lost 5 bases, leaving 3 bases of the junction unmatched. The chain's CDR3 is CASSPGTGGNQPQHF. CDR3 nucleotide sequence: TGTGCCAGCAGCCCCGGGACAGGGGGCAATCAGCCCCAGCATTTT.

This clone was recorded only once. The rearrangement links TRBV30 to TRBJ2-5; 8 bases align to TRBD2. This CDR3 contains 15 residues. V lost 1 base to trimming and J lost 6 bases; unmatched junction nucleotides: 10. Germline V gene lookup returns CDR1 GTSNPN and CDR2 SVGIG (reference sequence). The DNA of the CDR3 is TGTGCCTGGAGTGCCCTCACTAGCGGACGTAAGACCCAGTACTTC. This encodes CAWSALTSGRKTQYF.

This rearrangement joins TRBV3-1 (or the pseudogene TRBV3-2) to TRBJ1-2, with a tentative D call TRBD1 (6 bases). The CDR3 totals 13 residues. The V and J ends lost 4 bases and 8 bases respectively, with 14 bases between them. Germline V gives CDR1 LGHDT, CDR2 YNNKEL (reference sequence). This CDR3 is CASSRGGGLGYTF. CDR3 sequence (DNA): TGTGCCAGCAGCCGTGGCGGGGGGCTGGGCTACACCTTC.

The rearrangement links TRBV7-9 to TRBJ2-7; D is perhaps TRBD1 (5 bases). Germline V CDR1 and CDR2: SEHNR, FQNEAQ (reference sequence). The CDR3 loop spans 12 amino acids. Trimming took off 5 bases at V and 2 bases at J, with 7 bases between the two ends. Here the CDR3 reads CASSDRAYEQYF. The CDR3 DNA sequence: TGTGCCAGCAGCGACAGAGCCTACGAGCAGTACTTC.

The chain has TRBV5-1 and TRBJ2-6; D is unclear. CDR1 SGHRS and CDR2 YFSETQ come from the germline V gene. The CDR3 consists of 15 residues. The ends were cut back, 7 bases at V and 2 bases at J, with 13 bases in the middle. The CDR3 DNA follows: TGCGCCAGCCGACTCTCGTCTCCTGGGGCCAACGTCCTGACTTTC. It is translated as CASRLSSPGANVLTF.

The chain recombines TRBV18 with TRBJ1-4; D ambiguous. V gave up 4 bases and J gave up 4 bases, with 4 bases separating them. Per germline, CDR1 KGHSH and CDR2 LQKENI. This CDR3 comprises 12 residues. The CDR3 here is CASSQSNEKLFF. DNA for the CDR3: TGTGCCAGCTCACAGAGTAATGAAAAACTGTTTTTT.

CDR3 sequence (DNA): TGCGCCAGCAGCGTAACGGGACAGGGAAACACTGAAGCTTTCTTT. As protein: CASSVTGQGNTEAFF. The chain couples TRBV5-1 to TRBJ1-1; the match to TRBD1 covers 9 bases. Per germline, CDR1 SGHRS and CDR2 YFSETQ. The CDR3 sequence is 15 residues long. The trim removed 4 bases at V and 2 bases at J, leaving 6 bases unmatched.

This clone has a single count. The chain employs TRBV30 and TRBJ2-2, with 8 nucleotides matching TRBD1. Germline V gives CDR1 GTSNPN, CDR2 SVGIG (reference sequence). Trimming took 0 bases from V and 6 from J; bases not matched to a gene: 0. This CDR3 has 13 residues. CDR3 region: CAWSVQGAGELFF. The CDR3 DNA follows: TGTGCCTGGAGTGTACAGGGGGCCGGGGAGCTGTTTTTT.

This chain uses TRBV7-9 with TRBJ2-1; TRBD1 aligns across 8 bases. Germline assignment: CDR1 SEHNR and CDR2 FQNEAQ (reference sequence). With 1 base clipped from V and 9 bases from J, the junction kept 8 bases outside the gene matches. The CDR3 sequence is 15 residues long. The CDR3 loop is CASSLVRTGKSEQFF. CDR3 in DNA: TGTGCCAGCAGCTTAGTGAGGACAGGGAAGAGTGAGCAGTTCTTC.

The CDR3 reads CASSLGAGINEKLFF. CDR3 nucleotide sequence: TGTGCCAGCAGCTTGGGGGCAGGCATCAATGAAAAACTGTTTTTT. The chain has TRBV5-4 and TRBJ1-4; no firm D call. The V gene lost 0 bases and the J gene lost 5 bases, with 11 bases spanning the gap. This CDR3 comprises 15 residues. Germline CDR1 and CDR2: SGHNT and YYREEE (reference sequence).

The chain joins TRBV6-5 to TRBJ2-7; D remains unclear. V was pared by 5 bases and J by 2 bases, with 4 bases between. This CDR3 has 11 amino acids. CDR1 and CDR2 (germline): MNHEY, SVGAGI. Written as DNA, the CDR3 is TGTGCCAGCAGTCACACCTACGAGCAGTACTTC. Translating it yields CASSHTYEQYF.

The V gene is TRBV5-1, the J gene TRBJ1-6, with D possibly being TRBD1 (6 bases). Germline V gives CDR1 SGHRS, CDR2 YFSETQ. The length of the CDR3 is 14 residues. Trimming removed 3 bases from V and 7 bases from J, with 11 bases in between. The CDR3 here is CASSWGGGNSPLHF. As DNA, the CDR3 is TGCGCCAGCAGCTGGGGGGGCGGCAATTCACCCCTCCACTTT.

The CDR3 here is CASSRTFSYEQYF. For the CDR3, the DNA is TGTGCCAGCAGTCGGACTTTTTCCTACGAGCAGTACTTC. The rearrangement links TRBV2 to TRBJ2-7; D is perhaps TRBD2 (5 bases). There are 13 residues in the CDR3. V dropped 5 bases and J dropped 1 base, with 9 bases sitting between them. The germline CDR1 and CDR2 sequences are SNHLY and FYNNEI. Together with reference TRBV2 and TRBJ2-7, the CDR3 gives the full variable domain: EPEVTQTPSHQVTQMGQEVILRCVPISNHLYFYWYRQILGQKVEFLVSFYNNEISEKSEIFDDQFSVERPDGSNFTLKIRSTKLEDSAMYFCASSRTFSYEQYFGPGTRLTVT.

The rearrangement links TRBV5-1 to TRBJ1-6; D is undetermined. The CDR3 has 14 residues. Germline-derived CDR1 and CDR2 are SGHRS and YFSETQ. With 2 bases removed from V and 6 bases from J, the gap between germline ends came to 9 bases. The CDR3 DNA reads TGCGCCAGCAGCTTATCGGTGGTTAATTCACCCCTCCACTTT. This codes for CASSLSVVNSPLHF. The full variable domain, its missing parts supplied by reference TRBV5-1 and TRBJ1-6, is KAGVTQTPRYLIKTRGQQVTLSCSPISGHRSVSWYQQTPGQGLQFLFEYFSETQRNKGNFPGRFSGRQFSNSRSEMNVSTLELGDSALYLCASSLSVVNSPLHFGNGTRLTVT.

This sequence joins TRBV28 and TRBJ2-3; TRBD1 aligns across 8 bases. Germline V CDR1 and CDR2: MDHEN, SYDVKM. CDR3 length equals 15 residues. The trim removed 6 bases at V and 2 bases at J, leaving 7 bases unmatched. The CDR3 coding sequence is TGTGCCAGCAGCCCCGGGACAGGAGTCACAGATACGCAGTATTTT. Translation gives CASSPGTGVTDTQYF.

This chain links TRBV5-6 with TRBJ2-7; 9 bases are shared with TRBD1. Trimming cost V 4 bases and J 3 bases; bases outside gene matches: 5. Germline V CDR1 and CDR2: SGHDT, YYEEEE. This CDR3 has 14 residues. The CDR3 DNA follows: TGTGCCAGCAGCCCAGCGACAGGGGGCTACGAGCAGTACTTC. Translation gives CASSPATGGYEQYF.

CDR3 sequence: CSASTGPTEAFF. The CDR3 region has the DNA TGCAGTGCTAGTACAGGGCCCACTGAAGCTTTCTTT. The genes are TRBV20-1 and TRBJ1-1; possible D gene TRBD1, 6 bases. Germline-derived CDR1 and CDR2 are DFQATT and SNEGSKA (reference sequence). The CDR3 extends over 12 amino acids. The V end lost 3 bases, the J end lost 4 bases, and 9 bases lay between the germline ends.

This clone has a handful of counts. The chain combines TRBV2 with TRBJ2-1; 7 bases match TRBD2. There are 14 residues in the CDR3. The germline gives CDR1 SNHLY, CDR2 FYNNEI. V was pared by 6 bases and J by 2 bases, with 4 bases of the junction left unmatched. The CDR3 loop reads CASSRSGPYNEQFF. The CDR3 coding sequence is TGTGCCAGCAGCCGTAGCGGGCCCTACAATGAGCAGTTCTTC.

J is TRBJ1-6 and V is TRBV6-5, with 7 bases matching TRBD1. This CDR3 comprises 13 residues. V trimming: 7 bases; J trimming: 8 bases; junction bases outside the gene matches: 5. Germline-derived CDR1 and CDR2 are MNHEY and SVGAGI. The CDR3 region is CASTTGFYSPLHF. In DNA, the CDR3 is TGTGCCAGCACGACAGGGTTTTATTCACCCCTCCACTTT.